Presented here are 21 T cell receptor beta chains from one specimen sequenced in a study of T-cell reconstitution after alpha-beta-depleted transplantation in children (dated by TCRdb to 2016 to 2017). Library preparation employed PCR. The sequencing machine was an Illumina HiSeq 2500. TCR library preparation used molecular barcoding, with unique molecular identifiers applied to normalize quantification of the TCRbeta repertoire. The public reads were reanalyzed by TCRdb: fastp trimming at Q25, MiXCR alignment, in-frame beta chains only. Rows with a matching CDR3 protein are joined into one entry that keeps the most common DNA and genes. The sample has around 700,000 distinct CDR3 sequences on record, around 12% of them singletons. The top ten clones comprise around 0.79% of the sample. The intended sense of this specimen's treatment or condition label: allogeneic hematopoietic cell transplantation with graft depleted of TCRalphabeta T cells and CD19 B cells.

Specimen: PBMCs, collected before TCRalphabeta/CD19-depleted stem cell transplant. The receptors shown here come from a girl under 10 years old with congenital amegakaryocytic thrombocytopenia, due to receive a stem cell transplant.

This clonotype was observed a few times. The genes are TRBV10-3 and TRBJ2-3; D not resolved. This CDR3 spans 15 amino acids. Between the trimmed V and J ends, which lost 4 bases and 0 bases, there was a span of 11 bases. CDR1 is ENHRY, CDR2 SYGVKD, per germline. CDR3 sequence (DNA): TGTGCCATCAGTGCCAGCCTTGTTAGCACAGATACGCAGTATTTT. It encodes CAISASLVSTDTQYF.

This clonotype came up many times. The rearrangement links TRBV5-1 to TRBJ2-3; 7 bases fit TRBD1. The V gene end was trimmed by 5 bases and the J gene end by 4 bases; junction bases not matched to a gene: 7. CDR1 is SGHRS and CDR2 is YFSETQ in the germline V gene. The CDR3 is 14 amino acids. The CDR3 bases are TGCGCCAGCAGTTTCGGACAGGCGGCAGATACGCAGTATTTT. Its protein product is CASSFGQAADTQYF. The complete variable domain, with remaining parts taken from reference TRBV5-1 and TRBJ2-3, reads KAGVTQTPRYLIKTRGQQVTLSCSPISGHRSVSWYQQTPGQGLQFLFEYFSETQRNKGNFPGRFSGRQFSNSRSEMNVSTLELGDSALYLCASSFGQAADTQYFGPGTRLTVL.

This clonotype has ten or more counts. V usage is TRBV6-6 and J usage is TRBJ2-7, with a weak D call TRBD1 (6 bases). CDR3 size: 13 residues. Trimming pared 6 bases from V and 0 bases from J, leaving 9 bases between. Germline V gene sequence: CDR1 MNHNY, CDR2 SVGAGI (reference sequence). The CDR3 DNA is TGTGCCAGCAGACAGGACAGCTCCTACGAGCAGTACTTC. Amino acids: CASRQDSSYEQYF.

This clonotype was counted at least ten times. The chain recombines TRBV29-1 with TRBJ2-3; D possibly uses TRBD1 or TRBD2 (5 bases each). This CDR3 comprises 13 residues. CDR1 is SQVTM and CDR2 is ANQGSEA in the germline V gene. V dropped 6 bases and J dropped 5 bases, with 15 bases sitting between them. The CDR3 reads CSVSGAPLDTQYF. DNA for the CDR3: TGCAGCGTCTCCGGGGCCCCACTAGATACGCAGTATTTT.

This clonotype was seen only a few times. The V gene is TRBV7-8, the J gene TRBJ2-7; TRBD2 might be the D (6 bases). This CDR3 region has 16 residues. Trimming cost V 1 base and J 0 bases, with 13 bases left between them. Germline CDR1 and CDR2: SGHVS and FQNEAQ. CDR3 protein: CASSLDSLGGSYEQYF. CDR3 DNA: TGTGCCAGCAGCTTAGATTCTTTGGGAGGCTCCTACGAGCAGTACTTC.

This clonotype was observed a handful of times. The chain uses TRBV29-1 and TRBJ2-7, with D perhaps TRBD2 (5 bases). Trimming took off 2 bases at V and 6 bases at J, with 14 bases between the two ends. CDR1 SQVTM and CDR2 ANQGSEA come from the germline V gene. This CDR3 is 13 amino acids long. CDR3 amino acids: CSVEYASRGEQYF. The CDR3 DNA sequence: TGCAGCGTTGAATACGCGTCCCGGGGCGAGCAGTACTTC.

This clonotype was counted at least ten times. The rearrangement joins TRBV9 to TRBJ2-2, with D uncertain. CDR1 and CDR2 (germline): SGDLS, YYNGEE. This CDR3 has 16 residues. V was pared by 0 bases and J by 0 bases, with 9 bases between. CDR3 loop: CASSVAPNTNTGELFF. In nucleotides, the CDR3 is TGTGCCAGCAGCGTAGCCCCTAACACGAACACCGGGGAGCTGTTTTTT. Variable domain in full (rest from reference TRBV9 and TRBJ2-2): DSGVTQTPKHLITATGQRVTLRCSPRSGDLSVYWYQQSLDQGLQFLIQYYNGEERAKGNILERFSAQQFPDLHSELNLSSLELGDSALYFCASSVAPNTNTGELFFGEGSRLTVL.

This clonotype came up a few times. The CDR3 DNA reads as TGTGCCAGTAGTAAAGGTTCGGCTTTCTTT. Its translation is CASSKGSAFF. The chain links TRBV19 to TRBJ1-1; D gene unclear. CDR3 length: 10 residues. V lost 4 bases to trimming and J lost 11 bases, with 8 bases between them. CDR1 is LNHDA and CDR2 is SQIVND in the germline V gene (reference sequence).

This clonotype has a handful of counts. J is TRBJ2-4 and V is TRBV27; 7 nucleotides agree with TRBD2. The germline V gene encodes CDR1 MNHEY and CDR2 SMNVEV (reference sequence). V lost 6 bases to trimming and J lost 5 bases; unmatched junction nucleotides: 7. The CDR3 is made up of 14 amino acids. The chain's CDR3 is CASRPRDYQNIQYF. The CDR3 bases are TGTGCCAGCAGACCCCGGGACTATCAAAACATTCAGTACTTC.

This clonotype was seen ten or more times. Here the CDR3 reads CASSSGLGYEQYF. CDR3 bases: TGTGCCAGCAGTTCCGGACTAGGCTACGAGCAGTACTTC. The V call is TRBV6-5, the J call TRBJ2-7, with TRBD2 matching 7 bases. Germline-derived CDR1 and CDR2 are MNHEY and SVGAGI. This CDR3 comprises 13 residues. Losses at the gene ends were 4 bases for V and 3 bases for J; bases not matched to a gene: 3.

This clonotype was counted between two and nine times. CDR3 protein: CARRWEEHIQYF. The CDR3, as DNA: TGTGCCAGAAGGTGGGAAGAGCACATTCAGTACTTC. V is TRBV27 and J is TRBJ2-4; D is ambiguous. Trimming shortened V by 9 bases and J by 8 bases, and 14 bases separated the two germline ends. Germline V gene lookup returns CDR1 MNHEY and CDR2 SMNVEV (reference sequence). CDR3 length equals 12 residues.

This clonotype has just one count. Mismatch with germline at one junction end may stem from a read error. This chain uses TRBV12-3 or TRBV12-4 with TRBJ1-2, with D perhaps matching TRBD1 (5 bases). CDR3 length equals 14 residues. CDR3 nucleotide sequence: TGTGCCAGCAGTTTTGTAGGGGTTGACTATGGCGACACCTTC. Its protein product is CASSFVGVDYGDTF.

CDR3 sequence reads: CASSVGPVQETQYF. The CDR3 nucleotides read TGTGCCAGCAGCGTAGGTCCAGTACAAGAGACCCAGTACTTC. The chain employs TRBV9 and TRBJ2-5, with D unclear. V was trimmed by 0 bases and J by 2 bases, leaving 8 bases between them. The germline CDR1 and CDR2 sequences are SGDLS and YYNGEE. The CDR3 consists of 14 residues.

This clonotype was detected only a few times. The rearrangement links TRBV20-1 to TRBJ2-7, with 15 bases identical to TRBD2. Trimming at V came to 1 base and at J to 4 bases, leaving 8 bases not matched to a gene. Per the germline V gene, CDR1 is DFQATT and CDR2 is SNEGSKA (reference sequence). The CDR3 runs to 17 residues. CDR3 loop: CSARGGLAGGPNYEQYF. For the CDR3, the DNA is TGCAGTGCTAGAGGCGGACTAGCGGGAGGGCCGAATTACGAGCAGTACTTC.

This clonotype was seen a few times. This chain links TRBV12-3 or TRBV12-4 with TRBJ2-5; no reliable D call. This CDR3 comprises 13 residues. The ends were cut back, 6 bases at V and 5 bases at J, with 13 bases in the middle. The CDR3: CASSLHLGETQYF. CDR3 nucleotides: TGTGCCAGCAGCCTTCACCTAGGGGAGACCCAGTACTTC.

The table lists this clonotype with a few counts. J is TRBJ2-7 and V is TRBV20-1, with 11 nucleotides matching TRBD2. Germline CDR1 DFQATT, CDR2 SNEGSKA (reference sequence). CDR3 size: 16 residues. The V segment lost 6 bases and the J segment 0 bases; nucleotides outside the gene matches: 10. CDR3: CSAVGTSGYVSYEQYF. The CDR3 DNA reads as TGCAGTGCGGTCGGGACTAGCGGTTACGTCTCCTACGAGCAGTACTTC.

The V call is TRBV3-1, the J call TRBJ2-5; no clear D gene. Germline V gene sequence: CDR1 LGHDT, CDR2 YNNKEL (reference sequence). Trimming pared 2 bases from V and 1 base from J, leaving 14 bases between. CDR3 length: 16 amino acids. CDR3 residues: CASSQSIEWAQETQYF. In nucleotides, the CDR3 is TGTGCCAGCAGCCAATCCATTGAGTGGGCCCAAGAGACCCAGTACTTC.

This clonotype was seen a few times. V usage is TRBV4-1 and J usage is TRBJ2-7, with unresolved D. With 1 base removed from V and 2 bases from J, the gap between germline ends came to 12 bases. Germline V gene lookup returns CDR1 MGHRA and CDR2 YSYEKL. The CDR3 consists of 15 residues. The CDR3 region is CASSQVVSTTYEQYF. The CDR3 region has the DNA TGCGCCAGCAGCCAAGTGGTGAGCACCACCTACGAGCAGTACTTC.

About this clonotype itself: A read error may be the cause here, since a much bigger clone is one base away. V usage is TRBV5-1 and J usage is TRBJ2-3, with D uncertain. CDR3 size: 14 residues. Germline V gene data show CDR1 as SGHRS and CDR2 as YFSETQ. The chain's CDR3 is CASSPSLGADMQYF. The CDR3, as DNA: TGCGCCAGCAGCCCAAGCCTCGGCGCAGATATGCAGTATTTT.

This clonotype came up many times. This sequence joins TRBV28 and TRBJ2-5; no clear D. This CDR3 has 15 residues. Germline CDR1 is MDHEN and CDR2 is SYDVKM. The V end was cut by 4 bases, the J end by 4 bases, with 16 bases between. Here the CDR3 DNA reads TGTGCCAGCAGTTCACCCGCGCCATCTCTAGAGACCCAGTACTTC. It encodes CASSSPAPSLETQYF.

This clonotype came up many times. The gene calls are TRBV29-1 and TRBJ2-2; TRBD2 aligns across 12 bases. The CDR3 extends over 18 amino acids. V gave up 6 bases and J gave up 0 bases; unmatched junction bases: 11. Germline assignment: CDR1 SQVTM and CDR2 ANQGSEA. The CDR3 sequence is CSVSGTSGPSANTGELFF. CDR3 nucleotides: TGCAGCGTGTCGGGGACTAGCGGGCCATCGGCGAACACCGGGGAGCTGTTTTTT.